The entry below gives a single T cell receptor (beta chain) sequence along with its context. The data are from a study of T cell changes during pregnancy in multiple sclerosis. Sequencing used immunoSEQ multiplex PCR; TCRdb keeps in-frame clones, though not all of them. The sample consists of about 73,000 clones, about 92% of them appearing once. This sequence was found in a female donor in good health, enrolled as a control in a pregnancy study. Sequences were derived from peripheral blood, sampled in the third trimester of pregnancy.

The CDR3 reads CASSTGLAGGFGANVLTF. The CDR3 DNA is TGTGCCAGCAGCACGGGACTAGCGGGAGGTTTTGGGGCCAACGTCCTGACTTTC. The V and J genes are TRBV9 and TRBJ2-6; 15 nucleotides agree with TRBD2. Per germline, CDR1 SGDLS and CDR2 YYNGEE. After removal of 4 bases from V and 3 bases from J, the junction contained 5 bases not matched to a gene. The CDR3 extends over 18 amino acids.